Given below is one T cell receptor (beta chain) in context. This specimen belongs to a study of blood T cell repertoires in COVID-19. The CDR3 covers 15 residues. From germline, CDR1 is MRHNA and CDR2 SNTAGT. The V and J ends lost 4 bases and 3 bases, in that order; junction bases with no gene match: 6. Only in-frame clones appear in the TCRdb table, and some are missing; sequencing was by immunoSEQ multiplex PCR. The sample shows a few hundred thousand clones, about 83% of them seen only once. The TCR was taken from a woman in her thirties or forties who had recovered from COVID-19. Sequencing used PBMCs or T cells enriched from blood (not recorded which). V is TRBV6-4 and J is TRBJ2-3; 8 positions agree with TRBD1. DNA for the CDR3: TGTGCCAGCAGTGTTACGGACAGGGCGACAGATACGCAGTATTTT. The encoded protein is CASSVTDRATDTQYF.